This T cell receptor (beta chain) was observed in a study of T-cell reconstitution after alpha-beta-depleted transplantation in children. As it was prepared, the TCRbeta library received unique molecular identifiers. TCRdb redid the calling of the PCR reads with MiXCR, one entry per CDR3 protein. The sample comprises about 460,000 distinct CDR3 sequences, around 13% of which are singletons, and roughly 5.4% rests with the top ten. CDR1 is MNHEY, CDR2 SVGAGI, per germline. Trimming shortened V by 0 bases and J by 3 bases, and 9 bases separated the two germline ends. This CDR3 comprises 15 residues. This clonotype was seen many times.

The chain links TRBV6-5 to TRBJ1-5, with a tentative D call TRBD1 (6 bases). The clonotype was recovered from a human donor who donated a stem cell graft to a child with combined immunodeficiency. Material: PBMCs from the stem cell graft donor, obtained from the stem cell graft. The CDR3 sequence: CASSYSGAANQPQHF. The CDR3 DNA sequence: TGTGCCAGCAGTTACTCGGGGGCGGCCAATCAGCCCCAGCATTTT.